In this sample, the clone carrying this T cell receptor (beta chain) turned up many times. Antigen specificity is unknown. These data originate in a study of shared clonotypes between healthy human individuals. The test was conducted at deep level. Original analysis: Quality scores were absent from the junction-only immunoSEQ sequences, so filtering differed. Produced via immunoSEQ multiplex PCR; TCRdb's table is partial and in-frame only. For V, J and clone size, that table is used; D and trimming come from the DNA. This table has some 470,000 clones, 76% appearing once. Healthy HIV-negative adults without recent acute infections or vaccinations served as donors. General study findings and limits: Since donors were few, the genetic and exposure-history diversity represented was limited.

The germline V gene encodes CDR1 GTSNPN and CDR2 SVGIG (reference sequence). Trimming stripped 1 base from V and 7 bases from J, with 13 bases between. There are 13 residues in the CDR3. The sample was PBMCs. This clonotype was sampled from a middle-aged woman in good health. Some clones in this sample may be carry-over from other donors' samples. The chain employs TRBV30 and TRBJ2-5, with a tentative D call TRBD2 (6 bases). The CDR3, as DNA: TGTGCCTGGAGTGGACTAGATGGTGGGACCCAGTACTTC. Amino acids: CAWSGLDGGTQYF.